This TCR beta chain was identified in a study of vaccination and CD4 T cells after COVID-19. The study's findings and limits: Vaccine-specific clones numbering 304 of 307 showed spike mono-reactivity in convalescent patients.

Trimming took 1 base from V and 1 from J, leaving 10 bases between them. This CDR3 comprises 16 residues. Germline V lookup: CDR1 LNHDA, CDR2 SQIVND (reference sequence). Points on this clonotype: Its target is unknown.

At the Johns Hopkins FTIC core, DNA taken from cultured CD4+ T cells was sequenced by way of the Oncomine TCR Beta short-read assay. TCRdb analysed the PCR reads with MiXCR anew, one entry per CDR3 protein. The sample lists roughly 20,000 distinct CDR3 sequences, around two thirds occurring once. As to treatment: approximately 9-day PBMC culture with coronavirus spike peptide pools or control peptides (ViraFEST assay). This specimen was CD4+ T cells from blood, cultured in vitro, taken before SARS-CoV-2 vaccination. The V and J genes are TRBV19 and TRBJ2-2, with D perhaps matching TRBD1 or TRBD2 (5 bases each). The TCR sequence derives from a human donor who received a COVID-19 vaccine. In DNA, the CDR3 is TGTGCCAGTAGTATAGCGGGGCAGGGGAACACCGGGGAGCTGTTTTTT. This encodes CASSIAGQGNTGELFF.